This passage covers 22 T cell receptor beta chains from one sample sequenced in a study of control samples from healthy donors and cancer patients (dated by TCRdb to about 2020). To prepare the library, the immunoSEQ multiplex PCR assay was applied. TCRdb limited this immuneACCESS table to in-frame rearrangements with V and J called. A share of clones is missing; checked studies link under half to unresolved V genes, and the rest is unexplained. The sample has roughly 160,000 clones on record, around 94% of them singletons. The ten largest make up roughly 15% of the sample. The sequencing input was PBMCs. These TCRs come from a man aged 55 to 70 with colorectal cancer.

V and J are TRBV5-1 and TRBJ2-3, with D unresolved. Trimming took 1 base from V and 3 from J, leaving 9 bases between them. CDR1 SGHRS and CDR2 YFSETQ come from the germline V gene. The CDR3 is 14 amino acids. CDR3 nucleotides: TGCGCCAGCAGCTTGCTGGGTGGGACAGATACGCAGTATTTT. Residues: CASSLLGGTDTQYF. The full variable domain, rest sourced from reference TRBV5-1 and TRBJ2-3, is KAGVTQTPRYLIKTRGQQVTLSCSPISGHRSVSWYQQTPGQGLQFLFEYFSETQRNKGNFPGRFSGRQFSNSRSEMNVSTLELGDSALYLCASSLLGGTDTQYFGPGTRLTVL.

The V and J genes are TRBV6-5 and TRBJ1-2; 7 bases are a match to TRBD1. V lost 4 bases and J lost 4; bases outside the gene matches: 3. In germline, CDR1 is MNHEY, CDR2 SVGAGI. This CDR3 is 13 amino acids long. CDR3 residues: CASSFRQGYGYTF. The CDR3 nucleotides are TGTGCCAGCAGTTTTAGACAGGGCTATGGCTACACCTTC.

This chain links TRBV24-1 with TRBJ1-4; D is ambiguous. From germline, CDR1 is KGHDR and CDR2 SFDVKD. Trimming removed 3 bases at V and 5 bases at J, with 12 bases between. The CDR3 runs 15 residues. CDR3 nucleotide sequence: TGTGCCACCAGTGATGGTAGGAGAGTAAATGAAAAACTGTTTTTT. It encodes CATSDGRRVNEKLFF.

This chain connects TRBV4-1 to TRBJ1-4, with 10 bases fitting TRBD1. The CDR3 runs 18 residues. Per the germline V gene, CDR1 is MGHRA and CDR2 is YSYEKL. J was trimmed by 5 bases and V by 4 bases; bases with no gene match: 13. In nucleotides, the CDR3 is TGCGCCAGCAGCCGGGACAGGGGCTCAGGAGCGAGGAATGAAAAACTGTTTTTT. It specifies CASSRDRGSGARNEKLFF.

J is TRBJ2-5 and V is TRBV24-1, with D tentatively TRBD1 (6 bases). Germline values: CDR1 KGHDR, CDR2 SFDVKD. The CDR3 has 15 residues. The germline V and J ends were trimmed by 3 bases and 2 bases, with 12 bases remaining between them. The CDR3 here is CATSDTGPTQETQYF. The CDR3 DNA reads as TGTGCCACCAGTGATACAGGGCCAACTCAAGAGACCCAGTACTTC.

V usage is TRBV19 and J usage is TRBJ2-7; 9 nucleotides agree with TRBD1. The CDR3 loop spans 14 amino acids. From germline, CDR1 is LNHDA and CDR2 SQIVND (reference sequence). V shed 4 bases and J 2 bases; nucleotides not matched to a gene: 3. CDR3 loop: CASSRTGATYEQYF. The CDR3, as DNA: TGTGCCAGTAGTAGGACAGGGGCTACCTACGAGCAGTACTTC.

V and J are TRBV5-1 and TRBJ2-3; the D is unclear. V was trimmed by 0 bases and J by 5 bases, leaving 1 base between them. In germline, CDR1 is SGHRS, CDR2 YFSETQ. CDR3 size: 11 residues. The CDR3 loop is CASSLEDTQYF. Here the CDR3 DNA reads TGCGCCAGCAGCTTGGAAGATACGCAGTATTTT.

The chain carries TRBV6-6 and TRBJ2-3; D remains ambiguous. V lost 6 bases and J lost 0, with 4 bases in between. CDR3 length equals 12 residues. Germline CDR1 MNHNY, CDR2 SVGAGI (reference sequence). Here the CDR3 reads CASRASTDTQYF. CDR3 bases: TGTGCCAGCAGGGCCAGCACAGATACGCAGTATTTT.

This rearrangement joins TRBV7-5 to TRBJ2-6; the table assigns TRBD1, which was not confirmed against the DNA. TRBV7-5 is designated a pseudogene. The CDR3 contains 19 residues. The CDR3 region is CARSTGPRGQQAGANVLTF. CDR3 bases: TGTGCCAGAAGCACAGGCCCCAGGGGGCAACAAGCTGGGGCCAACGTCCTGACTTTC.

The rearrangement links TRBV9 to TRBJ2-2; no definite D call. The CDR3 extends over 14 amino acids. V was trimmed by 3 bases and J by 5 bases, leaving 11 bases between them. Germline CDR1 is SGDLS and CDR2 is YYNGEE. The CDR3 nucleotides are TGTGCCAGCAGCGCCGGGCCGAGGACCGGGGAGCTGTTTTTT. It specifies CASSAGPRTGELFF.

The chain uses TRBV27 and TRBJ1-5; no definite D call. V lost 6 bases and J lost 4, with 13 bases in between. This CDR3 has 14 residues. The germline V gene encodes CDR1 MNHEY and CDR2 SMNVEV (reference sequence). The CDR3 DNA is TGTGCCAGCAGAACCGGCGGACCTAATCAGCCCCAGCATTTT. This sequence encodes CASRTGGPNQPQHF.

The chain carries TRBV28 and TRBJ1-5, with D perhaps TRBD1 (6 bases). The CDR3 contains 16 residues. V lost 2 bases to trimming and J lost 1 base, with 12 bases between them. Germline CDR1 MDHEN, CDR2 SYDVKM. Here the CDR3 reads CASSLGGGGSNQPQHF. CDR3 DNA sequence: TGTGCCAGCAGTTTAGGAGGGGGAGGCAGCAATCAGCCCCAGCATTTT. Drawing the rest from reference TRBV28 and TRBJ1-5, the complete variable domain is DVKVTQSSRYLVKRTGEKVFLECVQDMDHENMFWYRQDPGLGLRLIYFSYDVKMKEKGDIPEGYSVSREKKERFSLILESASTNQTSMYLCASSLGGGGSNQPQHFGDGTRLSIL.

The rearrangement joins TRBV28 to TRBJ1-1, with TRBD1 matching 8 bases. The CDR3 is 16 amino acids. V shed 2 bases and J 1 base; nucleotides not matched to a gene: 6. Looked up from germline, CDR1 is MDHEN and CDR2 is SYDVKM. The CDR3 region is CASSLGTGGGNTEAFF. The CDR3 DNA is TGTGCCAGCAGTTTAGGGACAGGCGGTGGGAACACTGAAGCTTTCTTT.

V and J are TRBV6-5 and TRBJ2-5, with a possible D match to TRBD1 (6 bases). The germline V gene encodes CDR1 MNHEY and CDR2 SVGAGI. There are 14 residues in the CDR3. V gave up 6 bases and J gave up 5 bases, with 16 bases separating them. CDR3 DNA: TGTGCCAGCAGGTTTTCCGGGACATACGAGACCCAGTACTTC. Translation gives CASRFSGTYETQYF.

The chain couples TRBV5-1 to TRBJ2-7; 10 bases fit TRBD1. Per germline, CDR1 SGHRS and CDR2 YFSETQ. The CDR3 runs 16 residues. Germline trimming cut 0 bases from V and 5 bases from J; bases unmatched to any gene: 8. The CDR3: CASSLAARDRGHEQYF. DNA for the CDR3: TGCGCCAGCAGCTTGGCGGCCCGGGACAGGGGCCACGAGCAGTACTTC.

In nucleotides, the CDR3 is TGTGCCAGCAGCGTAGGAGGAGGGACAGTCTACGAGCAGTACTTC. This translates into CASSVGGGTVYEQYF. The chain links TRBV9 to TRBJ2-7; D is possibly TRBD1 (7 bases). Germline V gene sequence: CDR1 SGDLS, CDR2 YYNGEE. Trimming left V 0 bases short and J 3 bases short, with 13 bases between. The CDR3 loop spans 15 amino acids.

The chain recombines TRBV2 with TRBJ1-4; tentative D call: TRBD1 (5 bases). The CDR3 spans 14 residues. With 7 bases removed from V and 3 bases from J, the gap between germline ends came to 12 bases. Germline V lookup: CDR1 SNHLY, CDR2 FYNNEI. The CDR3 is CASTARVPNEKLFF. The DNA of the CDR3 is TGTGCCAGCACCGCCAGGGTCCCTAATGAAAAACTGTTTTTT.

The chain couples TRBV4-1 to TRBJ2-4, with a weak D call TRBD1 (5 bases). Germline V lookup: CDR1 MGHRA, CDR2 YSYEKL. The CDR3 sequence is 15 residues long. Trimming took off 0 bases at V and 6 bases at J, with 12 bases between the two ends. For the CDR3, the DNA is TGCGCCAGCAGCCAAGAGCAGGGTCTAGGAAACATTCAGTACTTC. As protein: CASSQEQGLGNIQYF.

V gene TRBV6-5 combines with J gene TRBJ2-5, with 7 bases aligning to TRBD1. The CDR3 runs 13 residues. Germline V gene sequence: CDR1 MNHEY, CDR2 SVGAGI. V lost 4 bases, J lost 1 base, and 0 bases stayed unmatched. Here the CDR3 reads CASSWDSQETQYF. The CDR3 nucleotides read TGTGCCAGCAGTTGGGACAGCCAAGAGACCCAGTACTTC.

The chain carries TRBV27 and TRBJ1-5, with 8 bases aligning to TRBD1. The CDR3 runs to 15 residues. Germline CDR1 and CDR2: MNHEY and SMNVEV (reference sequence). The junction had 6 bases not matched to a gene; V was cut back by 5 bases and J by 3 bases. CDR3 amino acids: CASSATGGHNQPQHF. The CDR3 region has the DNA TGTGCCAGCAGTGCCACAGGGGGGCACAATCAGCCCCAGCATTTT.

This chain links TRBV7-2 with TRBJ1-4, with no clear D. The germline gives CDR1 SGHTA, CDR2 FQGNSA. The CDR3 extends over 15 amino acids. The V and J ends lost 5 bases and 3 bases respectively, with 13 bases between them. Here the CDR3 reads CASSPQVAANEKLFF. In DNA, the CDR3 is TGTGCCAGCAGCCCCCAAGTGGCAGCTAATGAAAAACTGTTTTTT.

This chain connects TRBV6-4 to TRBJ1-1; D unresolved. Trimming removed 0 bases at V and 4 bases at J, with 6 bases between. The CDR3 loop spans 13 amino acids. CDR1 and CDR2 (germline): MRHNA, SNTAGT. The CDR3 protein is CASSDSWGTEAFF. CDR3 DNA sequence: TGTGCCAGCAGTGACTCGTGGGGCACTGAAGCTTTCTTT.